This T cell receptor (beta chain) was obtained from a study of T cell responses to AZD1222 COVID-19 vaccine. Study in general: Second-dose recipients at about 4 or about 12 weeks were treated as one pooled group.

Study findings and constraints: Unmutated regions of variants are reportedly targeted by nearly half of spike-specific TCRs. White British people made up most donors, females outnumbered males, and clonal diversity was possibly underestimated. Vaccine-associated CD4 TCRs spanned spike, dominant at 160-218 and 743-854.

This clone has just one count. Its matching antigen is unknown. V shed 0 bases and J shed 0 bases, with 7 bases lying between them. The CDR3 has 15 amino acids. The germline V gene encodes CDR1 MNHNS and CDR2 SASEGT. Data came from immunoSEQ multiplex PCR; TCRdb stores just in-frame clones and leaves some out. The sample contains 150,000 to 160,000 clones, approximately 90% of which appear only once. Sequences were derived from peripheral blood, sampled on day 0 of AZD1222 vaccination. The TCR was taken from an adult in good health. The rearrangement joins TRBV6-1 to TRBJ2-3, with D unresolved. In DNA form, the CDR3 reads TGTGCCAGCAGTGAAGCAAGTAGAAGCACAGATACGCAGTATTTT. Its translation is CASSEASRSTDTQYF.